This T cell receptor (beta chain) was sequenced for a study of cytomegalovirus exposure and HLA in healthy donors. Findings and caveats of the study: Researchers counted around 150 TCR beta chains as cytomegalovirus-associated. For most TCR beta V segments, an earlier analysis put the productive rate at about 90% or about 30% of the time. Follow-up analysis seemed to connect common viral pathogens with several of the most significant clusters identified.

A note on this clone: Its cognate antigen is unknown.

These donors, healthy bone marrow donors, were studied. Primers: 60 Vbeta forward and 13 Jbeta reverse. The assay was immunoSEQ multiplex PCR, and TCRdb's table has in-frame clones only and misses some. In total, the table holds some 120,000 clones. The source material was PBMCs. The receptor was derived from a man aged 25 to 40 in good health and CMV-seronegative.

The CDR3: CASSRRGSYNEQFF. As DNA, the CDR3 is TGTGCCAGCAGCCGCAGGGGCTCCTACAATGAGCAGTTCTTC. V and J are TRBV14 and TRBJ2-1; weak D call: TRBD1 (6 bases). Germline V gene lookup returns CDR1 SGHDN and CDR2 FVKESK. CDR3 length: 14 residues. The V gene lost 4 bases and the J gene lost 0 bases, with 7 bases spanning the gap.